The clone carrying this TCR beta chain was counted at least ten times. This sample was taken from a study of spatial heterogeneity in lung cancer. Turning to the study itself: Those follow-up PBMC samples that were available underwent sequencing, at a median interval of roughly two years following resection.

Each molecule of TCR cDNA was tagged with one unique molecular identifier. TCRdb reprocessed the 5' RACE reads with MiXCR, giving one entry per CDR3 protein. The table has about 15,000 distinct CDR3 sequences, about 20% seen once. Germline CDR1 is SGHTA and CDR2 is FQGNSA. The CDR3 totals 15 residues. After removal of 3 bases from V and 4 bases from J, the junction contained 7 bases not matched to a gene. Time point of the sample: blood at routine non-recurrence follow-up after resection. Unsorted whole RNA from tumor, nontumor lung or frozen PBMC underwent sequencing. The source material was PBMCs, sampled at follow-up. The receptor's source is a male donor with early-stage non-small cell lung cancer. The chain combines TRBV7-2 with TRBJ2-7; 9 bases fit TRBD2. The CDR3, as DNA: TGTGCCAGCAGCTTTGACTTTACTAGCGGGTACGAGCAGTACTTC. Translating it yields CASSFDFTSGYEQYF. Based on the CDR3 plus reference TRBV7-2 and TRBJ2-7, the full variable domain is GAGVSQSPSNKVTEKGKDVELRCDPISGHTALYWYRQSLGQGLEFLIYFQGNSAPDKSGLPSDRFSAERTGGSVSTLTIQRTQQEDSAVYLCASSFDFTSGYEQYFGPGTRLTVT.